Listed here is a single T cell receptor beta chain. Its specific antigen is unknown. The data are from a study of monozygotic twins with inflammatory bowel disease (dated by TCRdb to between 2017 and 2020). General notes on the study: The full study comprised 28 monozygotic twin pairs: nine German pairs (four IBD-concordant, five IBD-discordant) and 19 IBD-discordant Danish pairs. Disease-associated traits were sought mainly through comparisons between IBD patients and their genetically identical healthy co-twins within discordant pairs. Each individual had, on average, about 151 000 unique TCRalpha sequences and 181 000 unique TCRbeta sequences available for analysis. What the authors observed across the whole study: Because patients received different immunosuppressive treatments, the repertoires may have picked up extra background noise and variability between individuals. Concordant and discordant twins showed no difference in repertoire similarity, possibly because of limited statistical power. Distinction between different T cell subtypes could not be achieved in the analysis. Measured by the inverse Simpson index, TCRbeta repertoire diversity was lower in IBD patients than in their healthy co-twins. The results gave no support for a single strong signal or clonotype linked to IBD. Compared with healthy twins, IBD patients shared fewer clonotypes with other individuals, and the difference was most pronounced in patients with signs of disease activity.

The library relied on 5' RACE. The input for every TCR library was 3500 ng of total RNA. For each sample, cDNA was synthesized in eight separate reactions using SMARTScribe reverse transcriptase. During cDNA synthesis, unique molecular identifiers containing a 6-nucleotide sample barcode were introduced by template switching. Amplification of TCRalpha and TCRbeta cDNA involved two nested PCRs of around 15 and 9 cycles, and each PCR was followed by bead purification. Before amplification, the cDNA was treated with uracil DNA-glycosylase and purified using the QIAquick PCR purification kit. The second PCR was the step at which Illumina TruSeq-compatible adapters and sample-specific barcodes were added. Library quality and concentration were checked on TapeStation and Qubit, and libraries were pooled at roughly 5 ng each. Pooled libraries were sequenced on an Illumina HiSeq2500 single-index Rapid Run with 2 x 100 bp reads and custom sequencing primers. On the authors' methods: MiGEC version 1.2.6 was used for UMI-based consensus assembly, which corrected PCR and sequencing errors. MiXCR version 2.1.1 was used for V(D)J alignment, clonotype assembly and CDR3 extraction. Gene usage, clonotype sharing and MAIT/NKT TCR abundance were normalised by analysing the top 1000, 10 000 and 20 000 clonotypes per sample. After downsampling to 27 000 UMIs, diversity was calculated as the inverse Simpson index using the vegan R package. Paired Mann-Whitney U tests on discordant twin pairs were used, with Benjamini-Hochberg multiple-testing correction. The reads were reprocessed in TCRdb, with one entry per CDR3 protein sequence and no accompanying DNA. In this record, the V and J calls reflect TCRdb's handling and not the investigators' own analysis. This sample's table lists roughly 90,000 distinct CDR3 sequences. The top ten clonotypes cover approximately 7.4% of the sample.

From each donor, a roughly 2.7 ml peripheral blood sample was collected into PAXgene tubes and stored at -80 degrees C. Without T cell sorting, total RNA was isolated from whole blood using the PAXgene blood miRNA kit on an automated QIAcube. Peripheral blood from monozygotic twin pairs who were concordant or discordant for inflammatory bowel disease underwent deep TCRalpha and TCRbeta repertoire profiling using unique molecular barcoding. Smoking habits were recorded for all twin pairs, and each individual was classified as a current, former or never smoker. The clonotype originates from a human donor with ulcerative colitis or Crohn's disease, or a healthy co-twin of an affected twin (not recorded which). Sample: blood.

The CDR3 reads CSARDPRRLSEAFF. The chain is made from TRBV20-1 and TRBJ1-1. Taken from cysteine to phenylalanine, the CDR3 has 14 residues. There is no recorded DNA. The germline V gene (reference sequence) supplies CDR1 DFQATT and CDR2 SNEGSKA.